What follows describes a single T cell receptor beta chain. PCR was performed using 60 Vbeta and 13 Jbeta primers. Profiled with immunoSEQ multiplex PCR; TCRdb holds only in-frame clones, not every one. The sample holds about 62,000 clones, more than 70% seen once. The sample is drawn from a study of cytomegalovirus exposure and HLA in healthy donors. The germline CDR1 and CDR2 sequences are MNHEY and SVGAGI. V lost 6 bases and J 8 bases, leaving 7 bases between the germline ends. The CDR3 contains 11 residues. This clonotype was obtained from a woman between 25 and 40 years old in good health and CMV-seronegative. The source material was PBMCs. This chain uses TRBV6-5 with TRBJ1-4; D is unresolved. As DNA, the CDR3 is TGTGCCAGCAGCCGAGGGGAAAAACTGTTTTTT. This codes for CASSRGEKLFF.